A selection of T cell receptor beta chains follows, all from one sample in a study of T cell clonotyping in hematopoietic cell transplantation. Sequencing used immunoSEQ multiplex PCR; TCRdb keeps in-frame clones, though not all of them. The sample carries about 27,000 clones, approximately 96% recorded once. Specimen: peripheral blood mononuclear cells. These receptors all stem from a man between 45 and 60 years old in good health. Some clones in this sample may be carry-over from other donors' samples. CDR3s include the opening cysteine and the closing phenylalanine or tryptophan. The D gene is left open where the match is weak. The size entry is marked missing in some rows and otherwise reads once, few, many or a size class.

size: .
J: TRBJ2-7
D: .
V: TRBV19
CDR3: CASSAGWEQYF
DNA: TGTGCCAGTAGTGCAGGGTGGGAGCAGTACTTC

size: .
J: TRBJ1-5
D: TRBD1
V: TRBV29-1
CDR3: CSARDRGRNQPQHF
DNA: TGCAGCGCCCGAGACAGGGGACGAAATCAGCCCCAGCATTTT

size: .
J: TRBJ1-1
D: .
V: TRBV19
CDR3: CASSTDFGPNTEAFF
DNA: TGTGCCAGTAGTACCGACTTCGGACCGAACACTGAAGCTTTCTTT

size: .
J: TRBJ1-2
D: TRBD1
V: TRBV30
CDR3: CAWSPGQGNGYTF
DNA: TGTGCCTGGAGCCCGGGACAGGGTAATGGCTACACCTTC

size: .
J: TRBJ2-5
D: .
V: TRBV11-2
CDR3: CASSLEPSCQYF
DNA: TGTGCCAGCAGCTTAGAACCAAGTTGCCAGTACTTC

size: .
J: TRBJ2-7
D: .
V: TRBV27
CDR3: CASSLIYRNSYEQYF
DNA: TGTGCCAGCAGTTTAATTTACAGGAACAGCTACGAGCAGTACTTC

size: .
J: TRBJ2-3
D: .
V: TRBV7-2
CDR3: CASSSGLVTDTQYF
DNA: TGTGCCAGCAGCTCGGGTCTGGTGACAGATACGCAGTATTTT

size: once
J: TRBJ2-5
D: .
V: TRBV6-5
CDR3: CASRVTRRVETQYF
DNA: TGTGCCAGCAGAGTTACCCGCAGGGTGGAGACCCAGTACTTC

size: once
J: TRBJ1-2
D: .
V: TRBV7-2
CDR3: CASSLAVAVSYGYTF
DNA: TGTGCCAGCAGCTTAGCGGTGGCAGTTTCCTATGGCTACACCTTC

size: .
J: TRBJ2-3
D: TRBD2
V: TRBV14
CDR3: CASSGTQRGVLSDTQYF
DNA: TGTGCCAGCAGCGGAACTCAGCGGGGGGTTCTATCAGATACGCAGTATTTT

size: .
J: TRBJ1-1
D: TRBD1
V: TRBV6-5
CDR3: CASSYSGQGATEAFF
DNA: TGTGCCAGCAGTTACTCGGGCCAGGGGGCCACTGAAGCTTTCTTT

size: .
J: TRBJ1-4
D: .
V: TRBV4-3
CDR3: CASSQDFGRNEKLFF
DNA: TGCGCCAGCAGCCAAGACTTTGGCAGAAATGAAAAACTGTTTTTT

size: .
J: TRBJ1-2
D: .
V: TRBV10-3
CDR3: CAIRQEIFNFYGYTF
DNA: TGTGCCATCAGACAGGAGATCTTTAACTTCTATGGCTACACCTTC

size: .
J: TRBJ2-2
D: TRBD1
V: TRBV7-2
CDR3: CASSGQGAAGELFF
DNA: TGTGCCAGCTCGGGACAGGGGGCCGCCGGGGAGCTGTTTTTT

size: once
J: TRBJ1-4
D: .
V: TRBV19
CDR3: CASSITGTGDEKLFF
DNA: TGTGCCAGTAGTATCACCGGGACGGGGGATGAAAAACTGTTTTTT

size: .
J: TRBJ2-1
D: .
V: TRBV28
CDR3: CASRRSGAGQFF
DNA: TGTGCCAGCAGGCGCTCGGGCGCTGGGCAGTTCTTC

size: .
J: TRBJ1-2
D: .
V: TRBV5-6
CDR3: CASSKDQALYTSYTF
DNA: TGTGCCAGCAGCAAAGACCAAGCTCTCTATACGAGCTACACCTTC

size: .
J: TRBJ2-1
D: TRBD2
V: TRBV6-4
CDR3: CASSDSSGGANEQFF
DNA: TGTGCCAGCAGTGACTCTAGCGGGGGGGCCAATGAGCAGTTCTTC

size: .
J: TRBJ1-2
D: TRBD1
V: TRBV5-4
CDR3: CASSPRGESDYGYTF
DNA: TGTGCCAGCAGCCCCAGGGGGGAGTCCGACTATGGCTACACCTTC

size: .
J: TRBJ2-7
D: TRBD2
V: TRBV28
CDR3: CASRPGGSYEQYF
DNA: TGTGCCTCCCGGCCGGGGGGATCCTACGAGCAGTACTTC

size: .
J: TRBJ1-4
D: .
V: TRBV19
CDR3: CASNRWAYQDGNEKLFF
DNA: TGTGCCAGCAATCGATGGGCATACCAGGACGGGAATGAAAAACTGTTTTTT

size: .
J: TRBJ2-7
D: TRBD1
V: TRBV2
CDR3: CARAGTGSYEQYF
DNA: TGTGCCAGGGCCGGGACAGGGTCCTACGAGCAGTACTTC

size: once
J: TRBJ1-1
D: .
V: TRBV19
CDR3: CASSILAGQGNTEAFF
DNA: .

size: .
J: TRBJ1-1
D: TRBD1
V: TRBV30
CDR3: CASSTGARTEAFF
DNA: TGTGCCTCCTCGACAGGGGCGCGCACTGAAGCTTTCTTT

size: .
J: TRBJ1-6
D: .
V: TRBV6-4
CDR3: CASSESYSNSPLHF
DNA: TGTGCCAGCAGTGAAAGTTACTCCAATTCACCCCTCCACTTT